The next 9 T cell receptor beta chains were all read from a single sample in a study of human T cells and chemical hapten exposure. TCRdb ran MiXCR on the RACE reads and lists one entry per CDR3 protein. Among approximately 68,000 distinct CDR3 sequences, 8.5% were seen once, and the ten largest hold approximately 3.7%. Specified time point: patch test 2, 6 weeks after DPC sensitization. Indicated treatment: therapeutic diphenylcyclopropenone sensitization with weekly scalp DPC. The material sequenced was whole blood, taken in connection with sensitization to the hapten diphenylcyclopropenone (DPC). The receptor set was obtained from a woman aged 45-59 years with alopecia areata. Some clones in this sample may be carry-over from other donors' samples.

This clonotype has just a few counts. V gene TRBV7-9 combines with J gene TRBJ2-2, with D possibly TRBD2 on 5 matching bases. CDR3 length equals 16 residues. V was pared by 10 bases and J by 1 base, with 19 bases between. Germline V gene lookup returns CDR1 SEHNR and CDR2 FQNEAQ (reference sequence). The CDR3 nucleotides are TGTGCCACCCCTTTCTTAGCGAGGATGAACACCGGGGAGCTGTTTTTT. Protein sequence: CATPFLARMNTGELFF. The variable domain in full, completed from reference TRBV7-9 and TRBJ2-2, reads DTGVSQNPRHKITKRGQNVTFRCDPISEHNRLYWYRQTLGQGPEFLTYFQNEAQLEKSRLLSDRFSAERPKGSFSTLEIQRTEQGDSAMYLCATPFLARMNTGELFFGEGSRLTVL.

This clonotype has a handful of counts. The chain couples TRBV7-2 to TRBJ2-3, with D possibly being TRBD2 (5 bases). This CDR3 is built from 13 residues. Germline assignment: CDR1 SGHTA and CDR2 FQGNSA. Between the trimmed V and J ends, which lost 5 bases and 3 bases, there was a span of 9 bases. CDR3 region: CASSGRGTDTQYF. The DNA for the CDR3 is TGTGCCAGCAGCGGGAGAGGTACAGATACGCAGTATTTT.

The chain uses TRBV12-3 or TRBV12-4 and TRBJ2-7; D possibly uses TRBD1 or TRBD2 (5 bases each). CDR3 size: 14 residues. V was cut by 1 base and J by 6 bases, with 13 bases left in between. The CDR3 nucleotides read TGTGCCAGCAGTTTAGGGGGGTCCCCATCCGAGCAGTACTTC. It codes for CASSLGGSPSEQYF.

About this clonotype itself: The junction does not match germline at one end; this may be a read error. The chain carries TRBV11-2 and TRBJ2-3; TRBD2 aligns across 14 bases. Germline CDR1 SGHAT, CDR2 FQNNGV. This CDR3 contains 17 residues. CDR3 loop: CASSSYRGTSGRDTRYF. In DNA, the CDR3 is TGTGCCAGCAGCTCATATCGCGGGACTAGCGGGAGAGATACGCGGTATTTT.

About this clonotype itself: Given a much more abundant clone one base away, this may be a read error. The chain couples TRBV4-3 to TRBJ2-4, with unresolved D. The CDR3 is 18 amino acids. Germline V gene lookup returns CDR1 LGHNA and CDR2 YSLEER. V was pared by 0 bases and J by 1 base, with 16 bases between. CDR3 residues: CASSQDPPAIQAKNIQYF. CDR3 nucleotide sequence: TGCGCCAGCAGCCAAGACCCCCCGGCGATTCAGGCCAAAAACATTCAGTACTTC.

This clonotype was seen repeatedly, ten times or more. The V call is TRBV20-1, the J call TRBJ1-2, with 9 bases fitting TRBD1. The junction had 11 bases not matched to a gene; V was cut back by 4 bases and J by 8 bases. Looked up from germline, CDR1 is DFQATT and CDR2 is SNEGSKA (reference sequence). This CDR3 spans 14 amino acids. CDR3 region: CSAKTRDRVEGYTF. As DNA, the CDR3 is TGCAGTGCTAAGACCCGGGACAGGGTTGAGGGCTACACCTTC.

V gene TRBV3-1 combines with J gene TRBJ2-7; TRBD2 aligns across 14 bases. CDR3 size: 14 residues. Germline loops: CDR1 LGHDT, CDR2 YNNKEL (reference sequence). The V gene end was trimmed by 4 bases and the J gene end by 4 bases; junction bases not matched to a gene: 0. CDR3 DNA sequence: TGTGCCAGCAGCCGGACTAGCGGGGGGTACGAGCAGTACTTC. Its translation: CASSRTSGGYEQYF.

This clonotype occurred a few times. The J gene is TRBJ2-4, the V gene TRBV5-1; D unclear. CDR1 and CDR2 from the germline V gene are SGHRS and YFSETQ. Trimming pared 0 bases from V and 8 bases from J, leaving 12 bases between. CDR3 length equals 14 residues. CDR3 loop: CASSLAGDLDIQYF. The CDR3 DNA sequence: TGCGCCAGCAGCTTGGCAGGAGATTTGGACATTCAGTACTTC.

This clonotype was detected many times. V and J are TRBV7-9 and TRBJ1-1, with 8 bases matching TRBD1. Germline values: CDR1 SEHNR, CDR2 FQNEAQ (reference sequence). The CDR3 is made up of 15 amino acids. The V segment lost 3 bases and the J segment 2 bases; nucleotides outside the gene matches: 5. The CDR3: CASSFDRGHNTEAFF. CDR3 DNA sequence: TGTGCCAGCAGCTTCGACAGGGGACATAACACTGAAGCTTTCTTT.